The 4 T cell receptor beta chains below come from one sample, sequenced in a study of monozygotic twins with inflammatory bowel disease. After re-calling the 5' RACE reads, TCRdb lists one entry per CDR3 protein, DNA absent. The record lists 420,000 or so distinct CDR3 sequences, of which the ten most abundant hold 2% to 2.5%. The sequenced sample consisted of blood. These receptors came from a human donor with ulcerative colitis or Crohn's disease, or a healthy co-twin of an affected twin (not recorded which).

This sequence joins TRBV5-1 and TRBJ2-5; TCRdb outputs TRBD2, but without DNA this stays unchecked. In germline, CDR1 is SGHRS, CDR2 YFSETQ. CDR3 length: 15 residues. The CDR3 protein is CASSLERLAGETQYF.

The chain combines TRBV11-2 with TRBJ2-1; absent DNA, TCRdb's TRBD1 call cannot be checked. Germline CDR1 reads SGHAT; CDR2 reads FQNNGV. The CDR3 covers 16 residues. CDR3 sequence: CASSLTLGGPTPEQFF.

The V and J genes are TRBV4-3 and TRBJ2-1; the TCRdb D gene call, TRBD2, has no DNA to confirm it. The CDR3 sequence is 18 residues long. Germline loops: CDR1 LGHNA, CDR2 YSLEER. This CDR3 reads CASSPRLAGGPSYNEQFF.

This chain connects TRBV5-1 to TRBJ1-1. The germline CDR1 and CDR2 sequences are SGHRS and YFSETQ. The CDR3 contains 13 residues. The CDR3 reads CASSLRVRTEAFF.